The 10 T cell receptor beta chains below come from one sample, sequenced in a study of blood T cell repertoires in COVID-19. The protocol was immunoSEQ multiplex PCR, while the TCRdb copy is restricted to in-frame clones and leaves out a portion. This table has more than 300,000 clones, 88% appearing once. Sequenced input: peripheral blood. The receptors originated from a woman between 65 and 79 years old with COVID-19, enrolled during active disease.

For this clone: The same CDR3 also results from other DNA sequences found in this sample. The DNA of the CDR3 is TGTGCCAGCAGTCTGACAGGGAACACTGAAGCTTTCTTT. Translating it yields CASSLTGNTEAFF. The chain has TRBV12-3 or TRBV12-4 and TRBJ1-1, with a tentative D call TRBD1 (6 bases). The V gene lost 5 bases and the J gene lost 1 base, with 8 bases spanning the gap. This CDR3 is 13 amino acids long.

The V gene is TRBV6-2 or TRBV6-3, the J gene TRBJ2-5; a possible D gene is TRBD2 (6 bases). This CDR3 contains 14 residues. From germline, CDR1 is MNHEY and CDR2 SVGEGT. V lost 5 bases and J lost 7, with 17 bases in between. The CDR3 DNA follows: TGTGCCAGCAGTGGGGCGGGGCGGGGAGTGACCCAGTACTTC. Encoded protein: CASSGAGRGVTQYF.

A single count supports this clone. The rearrangement joins TRBV5-1 to TRBJ2-3, with 9 bases lining up with TRBD2. The V gene's germline CDR1 is SGHRS and CDR2 YFSETQ. J lost 6 bases, V lost 2 bases, and 7 bases had no gene match. The CDR3 totals 15 residues. The CDR3 sequence is CASSLSGGPADTQYF. The CDR3 coding sequence is TGCGCCAGCAGCTTAAGCGGGGGGCCCGCGGATACGCAGTATTTT.

V usage is TRBV27 and J usage is TRBJ1-2, with TRBD1 identical over 12 bases. CDR1 MNHEY and CDR2 SMNVEV come from the germline V gene (reference sequence). V dropped 7 bases and J dropped 2; count of bases not matched to a gene: 5. This CDR3 spans 15 amino acids. In DNA form, the CDR3 reads TGTGCCAGCAAGGGACAGGGGGCCTCGAACTATGGCTACACCTTC. Encoded protein: CASKGQGASNYGYTF.

This clone was detected only once. The V gene is TRBV2, the J gene TRBJ1-3; 7 bases match TRBD1. Trimming took 7 bases from V and 4 from J; bases not matched to a gene: 7. The CDR3 contains 14 residues. CDR1 is SNHLY and CDR2 is FYNNEI in the germline V gene. The CDR3 loop reads CASIPDRVGNTIYF. The CDR3 nucleotides read TGTGCCAGCATCCCAGACAGGGTCGGAAACACCATATATTTT. Combining the CDR3 with reference TRBV2 and TRBJ1-3 gives the whole variable domain EPEVTQTPSHQVTQMGQEVILRCVPISNHLYFYWYRQILGQKVEFLVSFYNNEISEKSEIFDDQFSVERPDGSNFTLKIRSTKLEDSAMYFCASIPDRVGNTIYFGEGSWLTVV.

This CDR3 reads CASSEGTETNEKLFF. The CDR3 DNA reads TGTGCCAGCAGTGAGGGGACAGAAACTAATGAAAAACTGTTTTTT. The chain couples TRBV25-1 to TRBJ1-4, with TRBD1 matching 7 bases. The CDR3 runs 15 residues. Germline-derived CDR1 and CDR2 are MGHDK and SYGVNS. The ends lost 3 bases at V and 1 base at J; junction bases unmatched: 2.

The chain joins TRBV6-5 to TRBJ1-1; D ambiguous. The CDR3 consists of 13 residues. The germline V gene encodes CDR1 MNHEY and CDR2 SVGAGI. The ends were cut back, 0 bases at V and 8 bases at J, with 10 bases in the middle. The CDR3 nucleotides read TGTGCCAGCAGTTACTCGGGAGGGTCGGAAGCTTTCTTT. It codes for CASSYSGGSEAFF.

The chain couples TRBV5-4 to TRBJ2-3; the match to TRBD2 covers 11 bases. The CDR3 runs 14 residues. Germline V gene sequence: CDR1 SGHNT, CDR2 YYREEE (reference sequence). V was pared by 2 bases and J by 5 bases, with 1 base of the junction left unmatched. CDR3 coding DNA: TGTGCCAGCAGCTTCGGACTAGCGGGAGATACGCAGTATTTT. Its protein product is CASSFGLAGDTQYF.

The V call is TRBV5-1, the J call TRBJ1-1, with 9 bases aligning to TRBD1. This CDR3 has 14 amino acids. In germline, CDR1 is SGHRS, CDR2 YFSETQ. The trim removed 5 bases at V and 0 bases at J, leaving 2 bases unmatched. CDR3 sequence: CASRQGAMNTEAFF. The CDR3 coding sequence is TGCGCCAGCAGACAGGGGGCCATGAACACTGAAGCTTTCTTT.

This clone was observed a handful of times. CDR3 DNA: TGTGCCAGCAGCCCATTGGGGACAGTGCGAACTGAAGCTTTCTTT. It specifies CASSPLGTVRTEAFF. V gene TRBV7-2 combines with J gene TRBJ1-1; TRBD1 aligns across 7 bases. The J segment lost 5 bases and the V segment lost 5 bases, leaving 11 bases of the junction unmatched. CDR1 and CDR2 from the germline V gene are SGHTA and FQGNSA. The CDR3 loop spans 15 amino acids.